The 27 T cell receptor beta chains in this list originate from one sample, sequenced in a study of blood T cell repertoires in COVID-19. Clones were read by immunoSEQ multiplex PCR, and TCRdb kept only the in-frame ones, dropping some. The sample consists of tens of thousands of clones, around four fifths of them appearing once. The material sequenced was peripheral blood. The origin of the receptors is a man over 45 with active COVID-19.

V usage is TRBV21-1 and J usage is TRBJ2-5; TRBD2 is taken as the D call from the table, unchecked against the DNA. TRBV21-1 is annotated as a pseudogene. CDR3 size: 16 residues. CDR3 residues: CASSKGAGGPRETQYF. CDR3 sequence (DNA): TGTGCCAGCAGCAAGGGAGCGGGAGGGCCCCGAGAGACCCAGTACTTC.

The rearrangement joins TRBV12-3 or TRBV12-4 to TRBJ2-7; possible D gene TRBD1, 5 bases. Trimming removed 8 bases from V and 8 bases from J, with 10 bases in between. This CDR3 comprises 10 residues. The CDR3 loop reads CASGHPKQYF. CDR3 DNA sequence: TGTGCCAGCGGACACCCAAAGCAGTACTTC.

The chain employs TRBV9 and TRBJ2-3; TRBD1 matches 8 bases. Germline CDR1 reads SGDLS; CDR2 reads YYNGEE. V was clipped by 4 bases and J by 2 bases; unmatched bases: 6. The CDR3 sequence is 15 residues long. The CDR3: CASSIGTGLTDTQYF. CDR3 bases: TGTGCCAGCAGCATCGGGACAGGACTCACAGATACGCAGTATTTT. Full variable domain (missing parts from reference TRBV9 and TRBJ2-3): DSGVTQTPKHLITATGQRVTLRCSPRSGDLSVYWYQQSLDQGLQFLIQYYNGEERAKGNILERFSAQQFPDLHSELNLSSLELGDSALYFCASSIGTGLTDTQYFGPGTRLTVL.

The chain links TRBV4-1 to TRBJ1-1; D call uncertain. V was clipped by 5 bases and J by 4 bases, with 14 bases between them. Germline V gene sequence: CDR1 MGHRA, CDR2 YSYEKL. This CDR3 region has 14 residues. This chain's CDR3 is CASSTHTGGTEAFF. The CDR3 DNA sequence: TGCGCCAGCAGCACGCATACGGGAGGCACTGAAGCTTTCTTT.

A single count supports this clone. The chain recombines TRBV7-8 with TRBJ2-1; a possible D gene is TRBD2 (7 bases). This CDR3 region has 15 residues. Germline-derived CDR1 and CDR2 are SGHVS and FQNEAQ. V was cut by 6 bases and J by 8 bases, with 20 bases left in between. The CDR3 is CASSQERGLADEQFF. In nucleotides, the CDR3 is TGTGCCAGCAGTCAAGAACGGGGGCTAGCGGATGAGCAGTTCTTC.

The rearrangement joins TRBV27 to TRBJ2-1; D possibly corresponds to TRBD2 (6 bases). V was pared by 6 bases and J by 8 bases, with 14 bases between. The V gene's germline CDR1 is MNHEY and CDR2 SMNVEV (reference sequence). This CDR3 is built from 13 residues. The chain's CDR3 is CASSPRRDDEQFF. DNA of the CDR3: TGTGCCAGCAGCCCCCGGCGGGACGATGAGCAGTTCTTC.

The chain couples TRBV19 to TRBJ1-6; D not resolved. V dropped 3 bases and J dropped 4 bases, with 13 bases sitting between them. CDR3 size: 16 residues. Germline loops: CDR1 LNHDA, CDR2 SQIVND (reference sequence). The CDR3 loop is CASSIGGYLYNSPLHF. The DNA of the CDR3 is TGTGCCAGTAGTATCGGCGGCTACTTATATAATTCACCCCTCCACTTT. Drawing the rest from reference TRBV19 and TRBJ1-6, the complete variable domain is DGGITQSPKYLFRKEGQNVTLSCEQNLNHDAMYWYRQDPGQGLRLIYYSQIVNDFQKGDIAEGYSVSREKKESFPLTVTSAQKNPTAFYLCASSIGGYLYNSPLHFGNGTRLTVT.

V usage is TRBV9 and J usage is TRBJ1-4; D is uncertain. V lost 0 bases, J lost 2 bases, and 8 bases lay in between. Germline V lookup: CDR1 SGDLS, CDR2 YYNGEE. The CDR3 has 15 residues. The CDR3 loop reads CASSVEADTNEKLFF. In DNA, the CDR3 is TGTGCCAGCAGCGTAGAGGCGGATACTAATGAAAAACTGTTTTTT.

The gene calls are TRBV6-1 and TRBJ2-5; D is possibly TRBD2 (5 bases). The CDR3 runs to 14 residues. Germline V lookup: CDR1 MNHNS, CDR2 SASEGT. V lost 3 bases, J lost 4 bases, and 12 bases lay in between. The CDR3 loop reads CASSEVGAAETQYF. Written as DNA, the CDR3 is TGTGCCAGCAGTGAGGTCGGAGCGGCAGAGACCCAGTACTTC.

This clone was seen only once. This chain joins TRBV6-5 and TRBJ2-3; TRBD2 is a possible D gene (6 bases). Per germline, CDR1 MNHEY and CDR2 SVGAGI. V was cut by 6 bases and J by 1 base, with 14 bases left in between. The CDR3 is 15 amino acids. The CDR3 DNA follows: TGTGCCAGCAGCCGCCTTTCGGGAGGCACAGATACGCAGTATTTT. It specifies CASSRLSGGTDTQYF.

This clone was detected a few times. This chain links TRBV6-5 with TRBJ2-7, with D maybe TRBD1 (5 bases). From germline, CDR1 is MNHEY and CDR2 SVGAGI. The CDR3 covers 11 residues. V shed 6 bases and J shed 4 bases, with 7 bases lying between them. The CDR3 reads CASSAGYEQYF. DNA for the CDR3: TGTGCCAGCAGCGCAGGGTACGAGCAGTACTTC.

The chain couples TRBV2 to TRBJ1-4; no reliable D call. V shed 7 bases and J shed 8 bases, with 14 bases lying between them. The CDR3 covers 13 residues. The germline CDR1 and CDR2 sequences are SNHLY and FYNNEI. The CDR3 loop reads CASKLSSIEKLFF. The CDR3 bases are TGTGCCAGCAAGTTGTCTTCTATCGAAAAACTGTTTTTT.

The genes are TRBV28 and TRBJ2-5; TRBD2 aligns across 7 bases. This CDR3 region has 17 residues. In germline, CDR1 is MDHEN, CDR2 SYDVKM. Trimming cost V 6 bases and J 1 base; bases outside gene matches: 14. The CDR3 spells CASSPHLGGTFQETQYF. The CDR3 bases are TGTGCCAGCAGCCCGCATCTGGGGGGGACCTTCCAAGAGACCCAGTACTTC.

The chain employs TRBV3-1 (or the pseudogene TRBV3-2) and TRBJ1-4; a weak D match, TRBD1 (6 bases). Trimming took 1 base from V and 7 from J, leaving 13 bases between them. The CDR3 totals 15 residues. Germline V lookup: CDR1 LGHDT, CDR2 YNNKEL (reference sequence). The CDR3 sequence is CASSQGTVKGEKLFF. The CDR3, as DNA: TGTGCCAGCAGCCAAGGGACAGTAAAGGGTGAAAAACTGTTTTTT.

CDR3 DNA sequence: TGTGCCAGCAGCACAATGCGGGAGCAGTACTTC. As protein: CASSTMREQYF. The chain is built from TRBV2 and TRBJ2-7; no definite D call. The CDR3 spans 11 residues. CDR1 and CDR2 from the germline V gene are SNHLY and FYNNEI. V lost 6 bases and J 7 bases, leaving 10 bases between the germline ends.

The J gene is TRBJ1-2, the V gene TRBV28; maybe TRBD1 (6 bases). From germline, CDR1 is MDHEN and CDR2 SYDVKM. V lost 6 bases, J lost 2 bases, and 16 bases lay in between. The CDR3 runs 15 residues. The CDR3 region is CASSPPLGTNYGYTF. The CDR3 DNA reads as TGTGCCAGCAGCCCCCCCCTGGGGACAAACTATGGCTACACCTTC.

The V call is TRBV19, the J call TRBJ1-5; D is perhaps TRBD1 (6 bases). CDR1 LNHDA and CDR2 SQIVND come from the germline V gene (reference sequence). The CDR3 is 12 residues long. The V end was cut by 5 bases, the J end by 6 bases, with 8 bases between. CDR3 region: CASSQGSQPQHF. The CDR3 DNA reads TGTGCCAGTAGTCAGGGGAGTCAGCCCCAGCATTTT.

The genes are TRBV19 and TRBJ1-1; D gene unclear. CDR1 is LNHDA, CDR2 SQIVND, per germline (reference sequence). The germline V and J ends were trimmed by 2 bases and 0 bases, with 4 bases remaining between them. The CDR3 length is 13 residues. In DNA form, the CDR3 reads TGTGCCAGTAGTATAAGCATGAACACTGAAGCTTTCTTT. Amino acids: CASSISMNTEAFF. The whole variable domain, filled in from reference TRBV19 and TRBJ1-1, reads DGGITQSPKYLFRKEGQNVTLSCEQNLNHDAMYWYRQDPGQGLRLIYYSQIVNDFQKGDIAEGYSVSREKKESFPLTVTSAQKNPTAFYLCASSISMNTEAFFGQGTRLTVV.

This sequence joins TRBV6-2 or TRBV6-3 and TRBJ2-4, with 9 bases that match TRBD1. CDR3 length equals 15 residues. J lost 7 bases, V lost 4 bases, and 8 bases had no gene match. Germline V CDR1 and CDR2: MNHEY, SVGEGT. CDR3 amino acids: CASSSDRGRRNIQYF. Written as DNA, the CDR3 is TGTGCCAGCAGTTCGGACAGGGGCCGAAGGAACATTCAGTACTTC.

J is TRBJ1-6 and V is TRBV6-6, with D hard to call. This CDR3 is built from 15 residues. Trimming removed 5 bases at V and 2 bases at J, with 10 bases between. CDR1 is MNHNY and CDR2 is SVGAGI in the germline V gene (reference sequence). Here the CDR3 reads CASSPTGTYNSPLHF. The DNA of the CDR3 is TGTGCCAGCAGTCCGACGGGAACCTATAATTCACCCCTCCACTTT.

CDR3 DNA sequence: TGCGCCAGCCGCTCTAAAGAGACCCAGTACTTC. Protein product: CASRSKETQYF. The V call is TRBV5-1, the J call TRBJ2-5; D is uncertain. Trimming left V 7 bases short and J 3 bases short, with 7 bases between. The CDR3 extends over 11 amino acids. Germline CDR1 is SGHRS and CDR2 is YFSETQ.

The chain has TRBV14 and TRBJ1-3; 8 bases are a match to TRBD1. Germline CDR1 SGHDN, CDR2 FVKESK. The CDR3 contains 16 residues. V lost 4 bases to trimming and J lost 0 bases; unmatched junction nucleotides: 5. The CDR3 is CASSPWTGNSGNTIYF. CDR3 DNA: TGTGCCAGCAGCCCTTGGACAGGGAACTCTGGAAACACCATATATTTT.

The chain couples TRBV21-1 to TRBJ2-3; the table's D call of TRBD2 was not tested on the DNA. TRBV21-1 is annotated as a pseudogene. The CDR3 consists of 14 residues. The CDR3 DNA reads as TGTGCCAGCATCCCAGCGAGGGGCACAGATACGCAGTATTTT. This gives the protein CASIPARGTDTQYF.

The V call is TRBV28, the J call TRBJ1-1; D ambiguous. Trimming pared 10 bases from V and 3 bases from J, leaving 9 bases between. The CDR3 is 11 residues long. The germline V gene has CDR1 MDHEN and CDR2 SYDVKM. The CDR3 nucleotides are TGTGCCACCACGGCGGACACTGAAGCTTTCTTT. Its protein is CATTADTEAFF.

The chain links TRBV27 to TRBJ2-3; 9 bases line up with TRBD2. J lost 3 bases, V lost 6 bases, and 4 bases had no gene match. This CDR3 contains 14 residues. Per germline, CDR1 MNHEY and CDR2 SMNVEV (reference sequence). CDR3 in DNA: TGTGCCAGCAGCTCTCTAGCGGGGACAGATACGCAGTATTTT. Translation: CASSSLAGTDTQYF.

Here the CDR3 reads CASSLDIGATFF. The CDR3 region has the DNA TGCGCCAGCAGCTTGGATATAGGAGCAACTTTCTTT. This sequence joins TRBV5-1 and TRBJ1-1; unclear D gene. The CDR3 spans 12 residues. Per germline, CDR1 SGHRS and CDR2 YFSETQ. Trimming took 0 bases from V and 12 from J, leaving 12 bases between them.

V is TRBV7-6 and J is TRBJ2-3, with 10 bases aligning to TRBD2. The CDR3 totals 17 residues. J lost 5 bases, V lost 5 bases, and 13 bases had no gene match. Germline V gene sequence: CDR1 SGHVS, CDR2 FNYEAQ. The chain's CDR3 is CASSKNGLAEEGDTQYF. The CDR3 region has the DNA TGTGCCAGCAGCAAAAATGGACTAGCGGAGGAGGGAGATACGCAGTATTTT.